This T cell receptor (beta chain) was retrieved from a study of neurological immune-mediated disorders. Regarding the study as a whole: Levels of TCR clonal expansion peaked in HTLV-1-associated myelopathy and reached their lowest in multiple sclerosis, under those of healthy controls. Across subjects, no CDR3 amino acid sequence appeared in expanded clones of more than one subject, a finding that suggested private repertoires in all groups.

Template-switch 5'RACE cDNA synthesis added a 10-nucleotide unique molecular identifier. Every sequencing run produced over 170 million TCR-beta sequences that came from 15-18 subjects. TCRdb re-analysed the 5' RACE reads in MiXCR, keeping a single row per CDR3 protein. The sample includes tens of thousands of distinct CDR3 sequences, approximately 15% of them seen just once. Time point of the sample: longitudinal time-point 1 (baseline). This CDR3 region has 16 residues. V lost 1 base to trimming and J lost 8 bases; unmatched junction nucleotides: 7. Germline V gene sequence: CDR1 SEHNR, CDR2 FQNEAQ (reference sequence). This clonotype was counted many times. What it binds is not known.

The specimen was PBMCs. The TCR comes from a female donor with HTLV-1-associated myelopathy (HAM/TSP). The chain employs TRBV7-9 and TRBJ2-1; 11 positions match TRBD2. The CDR3 protein is CASSLGLAGPWDEQFF. The CDR3 DNA reads TGTGCCAGCAGCTTAGGACTAGCGGGGCCCTGGGATGAGCAGTTCTTC.